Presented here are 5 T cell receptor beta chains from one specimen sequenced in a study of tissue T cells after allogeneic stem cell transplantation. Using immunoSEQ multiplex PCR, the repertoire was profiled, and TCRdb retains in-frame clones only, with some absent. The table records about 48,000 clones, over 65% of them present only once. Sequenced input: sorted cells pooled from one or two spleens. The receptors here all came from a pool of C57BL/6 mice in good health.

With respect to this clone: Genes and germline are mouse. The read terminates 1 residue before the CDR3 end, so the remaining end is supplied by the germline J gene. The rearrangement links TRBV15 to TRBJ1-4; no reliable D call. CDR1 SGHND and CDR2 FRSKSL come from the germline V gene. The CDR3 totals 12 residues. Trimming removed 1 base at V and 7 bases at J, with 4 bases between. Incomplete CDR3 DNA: TGTGCCAGCAGTTTAGGGCCCGAAAGATTATTT. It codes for CASSLGPERLF. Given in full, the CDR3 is CASSLGPERLFF.

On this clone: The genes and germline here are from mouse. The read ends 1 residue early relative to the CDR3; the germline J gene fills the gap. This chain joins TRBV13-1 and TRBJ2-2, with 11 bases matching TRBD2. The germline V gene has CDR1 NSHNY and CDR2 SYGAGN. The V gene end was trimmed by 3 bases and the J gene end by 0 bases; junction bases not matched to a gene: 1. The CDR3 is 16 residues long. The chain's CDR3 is CASSGDWGTNTGQLYF. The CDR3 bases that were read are TGTGCCAGCAGTGGGGACTGGGGGACAAACACCGGGCAGCTCTAC.

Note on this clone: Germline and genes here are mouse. Incomplete CDR3 DNA: TGTGCCAGCAGCTCCATCGCAAACACCGGGCAGCTCTAC. Translating it yields CASSSIANTGQLY. The full CDR3 is CASSSIANTGQLYF. The J gene is TRBJ2-2, the V gene TRBV3; D gene ambiguous. The CDR3 end lies 1 residue beyond the end of the read and is filled in from the germline J gene. CDR1 and CDR2 from the germline V gene are SNHLY and FYNGKV (reference sequence). This CDR3 contains 14 residues. With 4 bases removed from V and 0 bases from J, the gap between germline ends came to 6 bases.

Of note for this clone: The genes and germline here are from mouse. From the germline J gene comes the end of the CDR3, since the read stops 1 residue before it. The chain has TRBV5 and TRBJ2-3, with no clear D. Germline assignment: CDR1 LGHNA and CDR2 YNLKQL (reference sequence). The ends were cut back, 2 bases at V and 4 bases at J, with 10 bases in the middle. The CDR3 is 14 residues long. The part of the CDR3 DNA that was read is TGTGCCAGCAGCCAATTAAGAGGGTCAGAAACGCTGTAT. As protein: CASSQLRGSETLY. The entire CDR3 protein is CASSQLRGSETLYF.

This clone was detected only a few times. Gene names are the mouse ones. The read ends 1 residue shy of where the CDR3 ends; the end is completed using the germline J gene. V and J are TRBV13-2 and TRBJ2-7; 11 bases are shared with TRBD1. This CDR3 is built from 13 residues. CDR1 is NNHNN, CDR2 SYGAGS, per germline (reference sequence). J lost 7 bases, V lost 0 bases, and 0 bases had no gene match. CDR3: CASGDGDRGEQYF. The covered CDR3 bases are TGTGCCAGCGGTGATGGGGACAGGGGGGAACAGTAC.